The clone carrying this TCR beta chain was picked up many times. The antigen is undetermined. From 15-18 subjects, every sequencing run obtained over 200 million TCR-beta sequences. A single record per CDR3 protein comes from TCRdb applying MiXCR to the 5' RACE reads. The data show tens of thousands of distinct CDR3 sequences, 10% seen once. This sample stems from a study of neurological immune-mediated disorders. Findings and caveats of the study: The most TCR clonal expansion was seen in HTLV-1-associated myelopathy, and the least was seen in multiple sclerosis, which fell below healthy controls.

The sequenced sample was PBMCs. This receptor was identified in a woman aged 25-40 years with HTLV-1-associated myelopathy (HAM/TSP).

CDR3 bases: TGCGCCAGCCGGTGGACAAGCTCTTTCAACTATGGCTACACCTTC. It translates to CASRWTSSFNYGYTF. The gene calls are TRBV5-1 and TRBJ1-2; possibly TRBD1 for D (5 bases). Germline CDR1 is SGHRS and CDR2 is YFSETQ. The ends were cut back, 7 bases at V and 2 bases at J, with 18 bases in the middle. The CDR3 is 15 amino acids.